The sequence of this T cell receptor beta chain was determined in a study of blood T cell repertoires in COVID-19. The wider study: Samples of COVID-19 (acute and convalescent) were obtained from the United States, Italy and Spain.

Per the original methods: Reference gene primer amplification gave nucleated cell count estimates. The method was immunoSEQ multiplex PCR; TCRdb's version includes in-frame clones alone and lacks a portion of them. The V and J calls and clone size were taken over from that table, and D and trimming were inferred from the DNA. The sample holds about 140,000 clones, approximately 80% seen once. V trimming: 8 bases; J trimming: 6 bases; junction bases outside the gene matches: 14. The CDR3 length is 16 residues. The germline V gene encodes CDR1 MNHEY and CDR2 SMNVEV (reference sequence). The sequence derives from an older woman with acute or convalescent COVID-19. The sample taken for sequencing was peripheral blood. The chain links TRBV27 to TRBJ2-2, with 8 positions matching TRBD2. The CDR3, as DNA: TGTGCCAGCTCACATCCCGGGACTAGTAGGGCCGGGGAGCTGTTTTTT. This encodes CASSHPGTSRAGELFF.